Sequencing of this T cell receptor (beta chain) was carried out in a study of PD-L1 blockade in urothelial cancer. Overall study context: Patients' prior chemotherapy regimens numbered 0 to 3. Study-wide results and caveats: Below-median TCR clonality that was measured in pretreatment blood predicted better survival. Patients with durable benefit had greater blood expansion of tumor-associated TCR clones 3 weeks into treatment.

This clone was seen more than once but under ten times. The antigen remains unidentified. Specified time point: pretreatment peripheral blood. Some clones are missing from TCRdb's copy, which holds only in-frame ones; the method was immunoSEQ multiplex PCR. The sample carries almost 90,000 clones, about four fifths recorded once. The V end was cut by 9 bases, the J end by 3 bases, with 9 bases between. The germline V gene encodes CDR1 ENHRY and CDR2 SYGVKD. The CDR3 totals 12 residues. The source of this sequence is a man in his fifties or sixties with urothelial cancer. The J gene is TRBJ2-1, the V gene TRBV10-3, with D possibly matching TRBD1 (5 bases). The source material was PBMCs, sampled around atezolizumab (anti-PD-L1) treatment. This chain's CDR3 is CAMQDSYNEQFF. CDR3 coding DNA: TGTGCCATGCAAGACAGCTACAATGAGCAGTTCTTC.